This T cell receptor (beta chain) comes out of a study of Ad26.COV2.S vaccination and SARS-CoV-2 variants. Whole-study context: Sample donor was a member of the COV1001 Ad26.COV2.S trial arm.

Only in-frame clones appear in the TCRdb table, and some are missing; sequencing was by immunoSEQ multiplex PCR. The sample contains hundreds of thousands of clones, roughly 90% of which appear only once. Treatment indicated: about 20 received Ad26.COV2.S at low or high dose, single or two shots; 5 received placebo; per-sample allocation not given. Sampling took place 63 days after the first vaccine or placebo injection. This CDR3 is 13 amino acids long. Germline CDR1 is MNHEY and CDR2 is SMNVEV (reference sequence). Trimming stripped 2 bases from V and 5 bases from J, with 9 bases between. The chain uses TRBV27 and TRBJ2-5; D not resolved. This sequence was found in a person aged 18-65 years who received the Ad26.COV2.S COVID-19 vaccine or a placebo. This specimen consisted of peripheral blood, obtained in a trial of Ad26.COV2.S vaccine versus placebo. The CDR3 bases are TGTGCCAGCAGTTTACGCCCCGGGGAGACCCAGTACTTC. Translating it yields CASSLRPGETQYF.